This T cell receptor (beta chain) was obtained from a study of blood T cell repertoires in COVID-19. TCRdb's table, derived via immunoSEQ multiplex PCR, lists solely in-frame clones and lacks some. The repertoire holds some 250,000 clones, about 86% seen once, with roughly 9.6% in the top ten. The V segment lost 3 bases and the J segment 3 bases; nucleotides outside the gene matches: 6. The CDR3 is made up of 14 amino acids. The germline V gene has CDR1 SGHNT and CDR2 YYREEE (reference sequence). V is TRBV5-4 and J is TRBJ2-7; the match to TRBD1 covers 7 bases. The clonotype was recovered from a woman aged 80 or over with acute or convalescent COVID-19. The specimen was peripheral blood. The CDR3 DNA is TGTGCCAGCAGCTCCACAGGGGTAGGCTACGAGCAGTACTTC. Encoded protein: CASSSTGVGYEQYF.